This TCR beta chain comes out of a study of blood T cell repertoires in COVID-19. Study-wide context: COVID-19 samples, acute and convalescent, were from the United States, Italy and Spain. PBMCs, B-cell-depleted T cells, or T cells provided the cDNA or gDNA that made up the material.

In the original processing: Counts of nucleated cells, estimated from reference gene primer amplification, were obtained. Using immunoSEQ multiplex PCR, the repertoire was profiled, and TCRdb retains in-frame clones only, with some absent. The DNA gave D and trimming, while V, J and clone size come from that table. The top ten clones hold around a fifth of a sample with about 170,000 clones, almost 85% of them seen once. The V gene's germline CDR1 is LNHNV and CDR2 YYDKDF (reference sequence). This CDR3 is built from 16 residues. V lost 0 bases, J lost 4 bases, and 12 bases lay in between. Sequenced sample: peripheral blood. The receptor was isolated from a woman aged 80 or over with acute or convalescent COVID-19. This chain connects TRBV15 to TRBJ2-2, with D perhaps TRBD1 (5 bases). CDR3 in amino acids: CATSREGAGFTGELFF. The CDR3 region has the DNA TGTGCCACCAGCAGAGAAGGGGCAGGTTTCACCGGGGAGCTGTTTTTT. Drawing the rest from reference TRBV15 and TRBJ2-2, the complete variable domain is DAMVIQNPRYQVTQFGKPVTLSCSQTLNHNVMYWYQQKSSQAPKLLFHYYDKDFNNEADTPDNFQSRRPNTSFCFLDIRSPGLGDTAMYLCATSREGAGFTGELFFGEGSRLTVL.